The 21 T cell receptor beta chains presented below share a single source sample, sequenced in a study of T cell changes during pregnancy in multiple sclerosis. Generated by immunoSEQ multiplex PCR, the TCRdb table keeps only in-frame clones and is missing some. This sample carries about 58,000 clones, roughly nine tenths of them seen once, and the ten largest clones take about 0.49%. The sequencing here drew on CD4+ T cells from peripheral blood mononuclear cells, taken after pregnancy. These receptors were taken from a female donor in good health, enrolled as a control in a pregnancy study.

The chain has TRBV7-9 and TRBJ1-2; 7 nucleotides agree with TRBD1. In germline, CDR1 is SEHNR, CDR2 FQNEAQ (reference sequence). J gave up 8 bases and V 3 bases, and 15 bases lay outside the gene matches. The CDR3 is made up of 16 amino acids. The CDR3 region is CASSFRDSGPREGYTF. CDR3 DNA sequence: TGTGCCAGCAGCTTCCGGGACAGCGGCCCCAGGGAGGGCTACACCTTC.

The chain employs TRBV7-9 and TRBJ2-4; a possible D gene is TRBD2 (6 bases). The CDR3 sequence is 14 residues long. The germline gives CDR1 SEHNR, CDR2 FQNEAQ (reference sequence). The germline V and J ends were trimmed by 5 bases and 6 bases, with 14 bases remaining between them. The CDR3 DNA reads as TGTGCCAGCAGCCATAGCGGTGAAATAAACATTCAGTACTTC. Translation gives CASSHSGEINIQYF.

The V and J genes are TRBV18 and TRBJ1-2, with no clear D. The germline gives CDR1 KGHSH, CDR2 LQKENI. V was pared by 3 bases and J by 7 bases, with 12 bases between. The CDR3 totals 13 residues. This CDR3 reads CASSPTEQIGYTF. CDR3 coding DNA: TGTGCCAGCTCACCTACGGAACAGATTGGCTACACCTTC.

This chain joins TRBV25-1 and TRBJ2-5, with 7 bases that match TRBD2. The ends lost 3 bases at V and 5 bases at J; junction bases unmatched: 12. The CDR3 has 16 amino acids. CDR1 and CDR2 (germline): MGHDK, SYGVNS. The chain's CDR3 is CASSEASGGPRETQYF. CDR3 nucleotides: TGTGCCAGCAGTGAGGCTAGCGGAGGGCCCCGGGAGACCCAGTACTTC.

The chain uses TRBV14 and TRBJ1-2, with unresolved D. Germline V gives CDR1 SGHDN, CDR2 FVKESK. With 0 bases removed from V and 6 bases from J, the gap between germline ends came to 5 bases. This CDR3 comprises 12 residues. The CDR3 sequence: CASSQDRDGYTF. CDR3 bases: TGTGCCAGCAGCCAAGATCGTGATGGCTACACCTTC.

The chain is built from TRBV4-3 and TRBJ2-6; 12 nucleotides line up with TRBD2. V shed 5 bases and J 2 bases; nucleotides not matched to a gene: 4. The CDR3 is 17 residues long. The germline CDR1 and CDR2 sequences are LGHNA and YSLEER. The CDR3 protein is CASSASGGAAGANVLTF. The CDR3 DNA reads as TGCGCCAGCAGCGCTAGCGGGGGGGCCGCTGGGGCCAACGTCCTGACTTTC.

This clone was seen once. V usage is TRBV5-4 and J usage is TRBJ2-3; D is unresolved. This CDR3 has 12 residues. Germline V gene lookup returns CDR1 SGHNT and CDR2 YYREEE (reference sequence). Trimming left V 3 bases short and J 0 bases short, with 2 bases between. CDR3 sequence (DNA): TGTGCCAGCAGCTCTAGCACAGATACGCAGTATTTT. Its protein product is CASSSSTDTQYF.

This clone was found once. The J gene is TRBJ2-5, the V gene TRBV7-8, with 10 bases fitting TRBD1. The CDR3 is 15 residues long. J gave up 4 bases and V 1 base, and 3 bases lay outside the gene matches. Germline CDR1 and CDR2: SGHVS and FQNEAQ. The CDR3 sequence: CASSLGTGGLETQYF. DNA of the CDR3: TGTGCCAGCAGCTTAGGGACAGGGGGATTAGAGACCCAGTACTTC.

The CDR3 sequence is CASSLVTGYNSPLHF. The CDR3 DNA is TGTGCCAGCAGCTTAGTGACAGGCTATAATTCACCCCTCCACTTT. The rearrangement uses TRBV7-6 and TRBJ1-6, with a weak D call TRBD1 (6 bases). The germline gives CDR1 SGHVS, CDR2 FNYEAQ. The CDR3 extends over 15 amino acids. V was cut by 1 base and J by 3 bases, with 7 bases left in between. Together with reference TRBV7-6 and TRBJ1-6, the CDR3 gives the full variable domain: GAGVSQSPRYKVTKRGQDVALRCDPISGHVSLYWYRQALGQGPEFLTYFNYEAQQDKSGLPNDRFSAERPEGSISTLTIQRTEQRDSAMYRCASSLVTGYNSPLHFGNGTRLTVT.

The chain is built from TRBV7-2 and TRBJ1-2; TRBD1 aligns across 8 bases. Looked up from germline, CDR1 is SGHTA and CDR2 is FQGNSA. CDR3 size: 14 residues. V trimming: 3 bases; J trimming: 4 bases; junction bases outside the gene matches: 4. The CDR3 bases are TGTGCCAGCAGCTTGGACAGGGCAGGCTATGGCTACACCTTC. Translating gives CASSLDRAGYGYTF.

The CDR3 spells CASTAGTGHNSPLHF. DNA for the CDR3: TGTGCCAGCACCGCCGGGACAGGGCATAATTCACCCCTCCACTTT. The rearrangement uses TRBV6-1 and TRBJ1-6; TRBD1 agrees at 9 bases. J was trimmed by 5 bases and V by 7 bases; bases with no gene match: 6. From germline, CDR1 is MNHNS and CDR2 SASEGT. The CDR3 contains 15 residues.

For the CDR3, the DNA is TGTGCCAGTAGTATACAGGGCTATGGCTACACCTTC. Its translation is CASSIQGYGYTF. The J gene is TRBJ1-2, the V gene TRBV19; D possibly corresponds to TRBD1 (5 bases). This CDR3 is built from 12 residues. The V end was cut by 2 bases, the J end by 4 bases, with 5 bases between. Germline CDR1 and CDR2: LNHDA and SQIVND (reference sequence).

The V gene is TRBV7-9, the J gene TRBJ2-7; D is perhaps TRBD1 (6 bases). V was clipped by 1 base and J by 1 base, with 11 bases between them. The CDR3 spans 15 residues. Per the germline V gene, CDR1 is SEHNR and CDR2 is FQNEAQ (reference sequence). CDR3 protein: CASSLDAGVSYEQYF. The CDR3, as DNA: TGTGCCAGCAGCTTAGATGCAGGGGTTTCCTACGAGCAGTACTTC.

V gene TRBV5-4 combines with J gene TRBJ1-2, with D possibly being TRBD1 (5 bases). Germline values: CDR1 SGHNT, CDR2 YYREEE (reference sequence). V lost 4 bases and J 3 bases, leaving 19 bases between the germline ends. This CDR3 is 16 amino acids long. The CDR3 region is CASSQKGGAVYYGYTF. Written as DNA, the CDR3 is TGTGCCAGCAGCCAAAAAGGAGGGGCCGTGTACTATGGCTACACCTTC.

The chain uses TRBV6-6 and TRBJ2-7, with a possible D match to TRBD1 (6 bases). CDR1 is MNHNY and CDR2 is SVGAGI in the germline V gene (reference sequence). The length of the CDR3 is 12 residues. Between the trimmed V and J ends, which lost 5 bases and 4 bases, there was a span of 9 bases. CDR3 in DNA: TGTGCCAGCAGTCCGACAGGATACGAGCAGTACTTC. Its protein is CASSPTGYEQYF.

The CDR3: CASRKGGRMNTEAFF. DNA of the CDR3: TGTGCCAGCAGAAAAGGGGGAAGAATGAACACTGAAGCTTTCTTT. The chain couples TRBV7-2 to TRBJ1-1; tentative D call: TRBD1 (6 bases). This CDR3 spans 15 amino acids. Per germline, CDR1 SGHTA and CDR2 FQGNSA. V gave up 6 bases and J gave up 0 bases, with 14 bases separating them.

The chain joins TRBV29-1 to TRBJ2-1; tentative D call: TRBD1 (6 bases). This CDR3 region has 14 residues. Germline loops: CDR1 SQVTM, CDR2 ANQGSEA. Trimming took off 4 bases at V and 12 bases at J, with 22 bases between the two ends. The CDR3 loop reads CSVGTGSLVFGQFF. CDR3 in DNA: TGCAGCGTTGGCACAGGGTCCCTAGTTTTCGGGCAGTTCTTC.

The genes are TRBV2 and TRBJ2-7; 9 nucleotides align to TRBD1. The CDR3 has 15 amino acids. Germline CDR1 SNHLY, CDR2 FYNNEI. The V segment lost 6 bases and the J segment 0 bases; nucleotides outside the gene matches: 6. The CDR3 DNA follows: TGTGCCAGCAGGAAGGGACAGGGTTTCTCCTACGAGCAGTACTTC. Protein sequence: CASRKGQGFSYEQYF.

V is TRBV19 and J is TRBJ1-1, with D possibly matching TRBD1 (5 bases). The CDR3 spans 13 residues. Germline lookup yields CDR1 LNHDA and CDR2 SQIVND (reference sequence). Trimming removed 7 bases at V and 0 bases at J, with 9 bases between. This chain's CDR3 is CASNRQMNTEAFF. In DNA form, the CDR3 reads TGTGCCAGTAATCGACAGATGAACACTGAAGCTTTCTTT.

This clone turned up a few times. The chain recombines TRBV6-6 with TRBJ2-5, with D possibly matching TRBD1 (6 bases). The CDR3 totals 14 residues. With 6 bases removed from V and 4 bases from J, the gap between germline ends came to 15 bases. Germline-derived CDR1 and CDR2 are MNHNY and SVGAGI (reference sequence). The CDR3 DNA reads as TGTGCCAGCAGCCAAACTACAGGGTCAGAGACCCAGTACTTC. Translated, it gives CASSQTTGSETQYF.

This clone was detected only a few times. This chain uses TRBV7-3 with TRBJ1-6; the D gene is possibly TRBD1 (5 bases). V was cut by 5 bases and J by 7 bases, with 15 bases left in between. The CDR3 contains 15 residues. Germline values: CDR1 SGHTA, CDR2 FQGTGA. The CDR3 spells CASSLGGMENSPLHF. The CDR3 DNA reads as TGTGCCAGCAGCCTCGGGGGGATGGAGAATTCACCCCTCCACTTT.